These 9 T cell receptor beta chains were all obtained from the same sample, sequenced in a study of cytomegalovirus exposure and HLA in healthy donors. PCR employed 60 Vbeta and 13 Jbeta primers. Assay used: immunoSEQ multiplex PCR; TCRdb lists only in-frame clones, some missing. The sample yields about 110,000 clones, roughly 80% seen once. Sample: PBMCs. These receptors were taken from a man aged 55 to 70 in good health and CMV-seronegative.

The genes are TRBV7-9 and TRBJ2-3; the match to TRBD1 covers 10 bases. V lost 5 bases, J lost 2 bases, and 4 bases stayed unmatched. The CDR3 has 15 amino acids. The V gene's germline CDR1 is SEHNR and CDR2 FQNEAQ (reference sequence). Written as DNA, the CDR3 is TGTGCCAGCAGCCGACAGGGGGCAATCACAGATACGCAGTATTTT. Translating gives CASSRQGAITDTQYF.

This clone was observed a handful of times. The chain recombines TRBV2 with TRBJ1-1; the match to TRBD1 covers 10 bases. V was clipped by 10 bases and J by 3 bases; unmatched bases: 2. The V gene's germline CDR1 is SNHLY and CDR2 FYNNEI. The CDR3 extends over 12 amino acids. This chain's CDR3 is CAKGQGYTEAFF. The CDR3 DNA reads TGTGCCAAGGGACAGGGGTACACTGAAGCTTTCTTT.

In this sample, this clone turned up a few times. The rearrangement uses TRBV5-1 and TRBJ1-2; no reliable D call. This CDR3 spans 13 amino acids. Germline CDR1 SGHRS, CDR2 YFSETQ. The V gene lost 0 bases and the J gene lost 7 bases, with 10 bases spanning the gap. The CDR3 coding sequence is TGCGCCAGCAGCTTGGAAACAGCACTTGGCTACACCTTC. Its protein product is CASSLETALGYTF.

The V gene is TRBV19, the J gene TRBJ2-3; D might be TRBD2 (7 bases). V was clipped by 2 bases and J by 5 bases, with 26 bases between them. Germline assignment: CDR1 LNHDA and CDR2 SQIVND (reference sequence). The CDR3 runs 19 residues. CDR3 sequence: CASSIKNVGGGPRVDTQYF. CDR3 nucleotide sequence: TGTGCCAGTAGTATAAAAAACGTCGGCGGGGGCCCCCGGGTAGATACGCAGTATTTT.

The CDR3 reads CASSRDSFGTF. The CDR3 DNA is TGTGCCAGCAGCAGAGACAGTTTCGGAACCTTC. This chain joins TRBV7-9 and TRBJ1-2, with a tentative D call TRBD1 (5 bases). Between the trimmed V and J ends, which lost 5 bases and 14 bases, there was a span of 15 bases. CDR1 and CDR2 (germline): SEHNR, FQNEAQ (reference sequence). The CDR3 loop spans 11 amino acids.

V usage is TRBV7-9 and J usage is TRBJ1-4; D remains ambiguous. The CDR3 is 14 residues long. CDR1 is SEHNR and CDR2 is FQNEAQ in the germline V gene (reference sequence). The V and J ends lost 5 bases and 3 bases respectively, with 10 bases between them. CDR3 sequence reads: CASSLGGANEKLFF. The CDR3 bases are TGTGCCAGCAGCCTTGGAGGTGCTAATGAAAAACTGTTTTTT.

The chain links TRBV5-6 to TRBJ2-4; D is ambiguous. The germline CDR1 and CDR2 sequences are SGHDT and YYEEEE. The CDR3 length is 15 residues. Between the trimmed V and J ends, which lost 3 bases and 3 bases, there was a span of 13 bases. CDR3 sequence reads: CASSSLGLGKNIQYF. The CDR3 DNA follows: TGTGCCAGCAGCTCCCTTGGGCTTGGCAAAAACATTCAGTACTTC.

V gene TRBV5-1 combines with J gene TRBJ2-3; D may be TRBD2 (5 bases). V was shortened by 0 bases and J by 10 bases, with 18 bases between the two germline ends. Germline CDR1 is SGHRS and CDR2 is YFSETQ. The CDR3 is 15 amino acids. This CDR3 is CASSLGGLTAQSQYF. CDR3 nucleotide sequence: TGCGCCAGCAGCTTGGGAGGACTCACGGCCCAGTCGCAGTATTTT. Filled out from reference TRBV5-1 and TRBJ2-3, the complete variable domain reads KAGVTQTPRYLIKTRGQQVTLSCSPISGHRSVSWYQQTPGQGLQFLFEYFSETQRNKGNFPGRFSGRQFSNSRSEMNVSTLELGDSALYLCASSLGGLTAQSQYFGPGTRLTVL.

The chain is built from TRBV30 and TRBJ2-1, with 15 bases matching TRBD2. The germline gives CDR1 GTSNPN, CDR2 SVGIG (reference sequence). V was clipped by 4 bases and J by 8 bases; unmatched bases: 6. The CDR3 is 15 residues long. The CDR3 sequence is CAWTRTSGGADEQFF. The DNA of the CDR3 is TGTGCCTGGACGAGGACTAGCGGGGGGGCGGATGAGCAGTTCTTC.